These 5 T cell receptor beta chains came from one sample sequenced in a study of neoadjuvant anti-PD-1 for oral cavity cancer. The assay was immunoSEQ multiplex PCR, and TCRdb's table has in-frame clones only and misses some. This sample has some 16,000 clones; about 70% occur once, and the top ten carry 2.8%. The material was PBMCs, obtained before nivolumab (anti-PD-1) treatment. The receptor set was obtained from a person between 40 and 80 years old with oral cavity squamous cell carcinoma.

This clone was recorded a few times. The rearrangement uses TRBV19 and TRBJ1-1; no reliable D call. The CDR3 sequence is 12 residues long. V lost 7 bases and J lost 1, with 7 bases in between. CDR1 LNHDA and CDR2 SQIVND come from the germline V gene (reference sequence). In DNA form, the CDR3 reads TGTGCCAGTAATCGGGGGAACACTGAAGCTTTCTTT. Amino acid sequence: CASNRGNTEAFF.

The chain links TRBV6-1 to TRBJ1-1; D may be TRBD1 (5 bases). Deletions cut 10 bases from V and 2 bases from J, with 17 bases between. Germline V gene lookup returns CDR1 MNHNS and CDR2 SASEGT. CDR3 length equals 14 residues. The CDR3 loop reads CATLRTGGNTEAFF. The CDR3 region has the DNA TGTGCCACCCTCAGGACCGGGGGAAACACTGAAGCTTTCTTT.

This clone showed up just a few times. The chain links TRBV19 to TRBJ1-1, with a weak D call TRBD1 (5 bases). CDR1 and CDR2 (germline): LNHDA, SQIVND (reference sequence). V lost 5 bases, J lost 7 bases, and 20 bases lay in between. The CDR3 has 15 residues. The CDR3 loop is CASSPPGTPLLEAFF. The CDR3 DNA reads TGTGCCAGTAGTCCCCCCGGGACTCCCTTACTTGAAGCTTTCTTT.

The chain joins TRBV7-6 to TRBJ1-3; tentative D call: TRBD1 (6 bases). The CDR3 extends over 20 amino acids. CDR1 is SGHVS and CDR2 is FNYEAQ in the germline V gene. V lost 5 bases to trimming and J lost 0 bases, with 26 bases between them. The CDR3 loop reads CASSTPPTGTALSSGNTIYF. DNA of the CDR3: TGTGCCAGCAGCACCCCCCCGACAGGAACGGCCTTAAGCTCTGGAAACACCATATATTTT.

The chain couples TRBV5-6 to TRBJ1-4; the D is unclear. Trimming pared 4 bases from V and 5 bases from J, leaving 18 bases between. The V gene's germline CDR1 is SGHDT and CDR2 YYEEEE. The CDR3 length is 16 residues. The CDR3 DNA is TGTGCCAGCAGCCTTTGGGCCAGCCTCCTCAATGAAAAACTGTTTTTT. Amino acid sequence: CASSLWASLLNEKLFF.